One sample yielded the 19 T cell receptor beta chains listed below, sequenced in a study of siplizumab effects on memory and regulatory T cells (dated by TCRdb to the late 2010s). Library construction relied on the immunoSEQ multiplex PCR assay. TCRdb holds this immuneACCESS table with in-frame rearrangements only. Some clones are missing; in checked studies, unresolved V genes explain under half, and the rest has no known cause. Recorded for this sample are approximately 100,000 clones; approximately 92% of them occurred a single time. Of the sample, approximately 0.17% falls within the top ten clones. Material: non-Treg CD4+ T cells sorted from blood. In light of the paper, this sample's cell subset or site label describes: FACS-sorted unstimulated CD4+ non-regulatory T cells. These receptors came from a human donor in good health.

This chain connects TRBV6-4 to TRBJ2-4, with D possibly TRBD2 on 5 matching bases. CDR3 length: 11 residues. Trimming shortened V by 5 bases and J by 8 bases, and 7 bases separated the two germline ends. In germline, CDR1 is MRHNA, CDR2 SNTAGT. The CDR3 here is CASSPEDIQYF. CDR3 DNA sequence: TGTGCCAGCAGTCCGGAGGACATTCAGTACTTC.

The chain joins TRBV6-5 to TRBJ2-4; weak D call: TRBD1 (6 bases). Germline assignment: CDR1 MNHEY and CDR2 SVGAGI. V dropped 6 bases and J dropped 6 bases, with 15 bases sitting between them. The CDR3 is made up of 14 amino acids. The CDR3 DNA sequence: TGTGCCAGCAGCCGTGACACGGACAGAAACATTCAGTACTTC. Its translation: CASSRDTDRNIQYF.

This clone has just a few counts. The CDR3 DNA reads as TGCAGTGCTAGAGATTACCCCCGAGCTTTCTTT. It codes for CSARDYPRAFF. The chain recombines TRBV20-1 with TRBJ1-1; D uncertain. V gave up 0 bases and J gave up 10 bases, with 9 bases separating them. There are 11 residues in the CDR3. The germline V gene has CDR1 DFQATT and CDR2 SNEGSKA (reference sequence).

The chain is built from TRBV7-9 and TRBJ2-7; no firm D call. The germline V gene has CDR1 SEHNR and CDR2 FQNEAQ (reference sequence). V dropped 2 bases and J dropped 7 bases, with 15 bases sitting between them. The CDR3 is made up of 14 amino acids. CDR3 loop: CASSLNTAPSEQYF. The CDR3 nucleotides are TGTGCCAGCAGCTTAAATACCGCTCCCTCTGAGCAGTACTTC.

The V gene is TRBV11-3, the J gene TRBJ1-6; no definite D call. This CDR3 is 13 amino acids long. Germline V gene lookup returns CDR1 SGHNT and CDR2 YENEEA. V gave up 0 bases and J gave up 7 bases, with 4 bases separating them. CDR3 nucleotide sequence: TGTGCCAGCAGCTTAGAGGGAAATTCACCCCTCCACTTT. It specifies CASSLEGNSPLHF.

This rearrangement joins TRBV5-4 to TRBJ1-6; the D is unclear. This CDR3 spans 15 amino acids. Deletions cut 4 bases from V and 7 bases from J, with 15 bases between. CDR1 and CDR2 (germline): SGHNT, YYREEE (reference sequence). CDR3 protein: CASSLTDAGNSPLHF. The CDR3 DNA reads as TGTGCCAGCAGCCTGACGGACGCGGGGAATTCACCCCTCCACTTT.

In its sample, this clone was seen once. V gene TRBV4-3 combines with J gene TRBJ2-7; TRBD2 aligns across 8 bases. The CDR3 is made up of 15 amino acids. The germline CDR1 and CDR2 sequences are LGHNA and YSLEER. J lost 1 base, V lost 0 bases, and 2 bases had no gene match. The CDR3 DNA sequence: TGCGCCAGCAGCCAAGAAACTAGCGGATCCTACGAGCAGTACTTC. Its protein is CASSQETSGSYEQYF.

The chain employs TRBV6-1 and TRBJ2-7; 10 bases map to TRBD2. The CDR3 spans 15 residues. Germline CDR1 MNHNS, CDR2 SASEGT. The V segment lost 5 bases and the J segment 0 bases; nucleotides outside the gene matches: 4. In DNA form, the CDR3 reads TGTGCCAGCAGTAGTAGCGGGGGGAGCTCCTACGAGCAGTACTTC. Its protein is CASSSSGGSSYEQYF.

The CDR3 nucleotides read TGCGCCAGCAGCTTGTCGGGTGAGGGCACTGAAGCTTTCTTT. Its translation: CASSLSGEGTEAFF. The chain couples TRBV5-1 to TRBJ1-1; no firm D call. Deletions cut 1 base from V and 4 bases from J, with 11 bases between. CDR1 and CDR2 from the germline V gene are SGHRS and YFSETQ. CDR3 length: 14 residues.

The chain couples TRBV28 to TRBJ2-1; the D call may be TRBD1 or TRBD2 (5 bases each). The CDR3 runs to 12 residues. V lost 7 bases and J lost 15, with 19 bases in between. Germline V lookup: CDR1 MDHEN, CDR2 SYDVKM. The CDR3 nucleotides are TGTGCCAGCACCCCCGGGACGGCGGGCCCGTTCTTC. It is translated as CASTPGTAGPFF. The whole variable domain, filled in from reference TRBV28 and TRBJ2-1, reads DVKVTQSSRYLVKRTGEKVFLECVQDMDHENMFWYRQDPGLGLRLIYFSYDVKMKEKGDIPEGYSVSREKKERFSLILESASTNQTSMYLCASTPGTAGPFFGPGTRLTVL.

The rearrangement uses TRBV5-1 and TRBJ1-1, with 7 bases lining up with TRBD1. CDR3 length: 14 amino acids. Germline CDR1 SGHRS, CDR2 YFSETQ. After removal of 5 bases from V and 2 bases from J, the junction contained 6 bases not matched to a gene. The CDR3 DNA sequence: TGCGCCAGCAGTTCCTCAGGGGGAAACACTGAAGCTTTCTTT. This translates into CASSSSGGNTEAFF.

This sequence joins TRBV18 and TRBJ1-1; 8 bases map to TRBD1. The ends lost 6 bases at V and 0 bases at J; junction bases unmatched: 12. This CDR3 region has 17 residues. CDR1 KGHSH and CDR2 LQKENI come from the germline V gene. CDR3: CASSTRGTGTMNTEAFF. The CDR3 DNA is TGTGCCAGCTCTACACGCGGGACAGGAACTATGAACACTGAAGCTTTCTTT.

CDR3 protein: CASTPRGLETQYF. The CDR3 DNA follows: TGTGCCAGCACCCCCCGGGGTCTAGAGACCCAGTACTTC. This sequence joins TRBV2 and TRBJ2-5, with a tentative D call TRBD2 (5 bases). The germline gives CDR1 SNHLY, CDR2 FYNNEI. Trimming removed 7 bases from V and 4 bases from J, with 13 bases in between. This CDR3 comprises 13 residues.

CDR3 in DNA: TGTGCCAGCAGCTTTCTGGGAATGGACGAGCAGTACTTC. Its translation: CASSFLGMDEQYF. V and J are TRBV7-9 and TRBJ2-7; D gene uncertain. Germline CDR1 is SEHNR and CDR2 is FQNEAQ (reference sequence). V lost 3 bases to trimming and J lost 5 bases, with 11 bases between them. CDR3 length: 13 amino acids.

This clone came up once. The chain combines TRBV2 with TRBJ2-5, with TRBD2 matching 7 bases. The J call may not be correct, given that the DNA end is closer to TRBJ2-7. From germline, CDR1 is SNHLY and CDR2 FYNNEI. There are 12 residues in the CDR3. The CDR3 DNA reads as TGTGCCAGCCGGGGGGATATCTACGAGCAGTACTTC. It specifies CASRGDIYEQYF.

V gene TRBV10-3 combines with J gene TRBJ2-2; TRBD1 matches 8 bases. V trimming: 5 bases; J trimming: 1 base; junction bases outside the gene matches: 6. The CDR3 contains 16 residues. Germline CDR1 and CDR2: ENHRY and SYGVKD. The CDR3 nucleotides are TGTGCCATCAGTCTCCAGGGGGCTGGGAACACCGGGGAGCTGTTTTTT. Its protein product is CAISLQGAGNTGELFF.

The chain recombines TRBV5-5 with TRBJ2-1; 13 bases agree with TRBD2. Looked up from germline, CDR1 is SGHKS and CDR2 is YYEKEE (reference sequence). Germline trimming cut 4 bases from V and 9 bases from J; bases unmatched to any gene: 10. The CDR3 has 16 amino acids. This CDR3 is CASSIQLAGGPGEQFF. Here the CDR3 DNA reads TGTGCCAGCAGCATACAACTAGCGGGGGGGCCAGGTGAGCAGTTCTTC.

This clone was detected a few times. V usage is TRBV11-2 and J usage is TRBJ1-1; tentatively, D is TRBD1 (5 bases). The germline gives CDR1 SGHAT, CDR2 FQNNGV. The CDR3 has 13 amino acids. Trimming stripped 4 bases from V and 8 bases from J, with 14 bases between. The CDR3 region is CASSSREWGEAFF. CDR3 nucleotides: TGTGCCAGCAGCTCCAGGGAGTGGGGGGAAGCTTTCTTT. Using reference TRBV11-2 and TRBJ1-1 for the parts outside the CDR3, the full variable domain is EAGVAQSPRYKIIEKRQSVAFWCNPISGHATLYWYQQILGQGPKLLIQFQNNGVVDDSQLPKDRFSAERLKGVDSTLKIQPAKLEDSAVYLCASSSREWGEAFFGQGTRLTVV.

This chain uses TRBV6-6 with TRBJ1-2; D remains unclear. The germline V gene encodes CDR1 MNHNY and CDR2 SVGAGI (reference sequence). The length of the CDR3 is 13 residues. Trimming stripped 6 bases from V and 4 bases from J, with 12 bases between. The CDR3 region has the DNA TGTGCCAGCAGGGCAGGCGGTTTCTATGGCTACACCTTC. This translates into CASRAGGFYGYTF.